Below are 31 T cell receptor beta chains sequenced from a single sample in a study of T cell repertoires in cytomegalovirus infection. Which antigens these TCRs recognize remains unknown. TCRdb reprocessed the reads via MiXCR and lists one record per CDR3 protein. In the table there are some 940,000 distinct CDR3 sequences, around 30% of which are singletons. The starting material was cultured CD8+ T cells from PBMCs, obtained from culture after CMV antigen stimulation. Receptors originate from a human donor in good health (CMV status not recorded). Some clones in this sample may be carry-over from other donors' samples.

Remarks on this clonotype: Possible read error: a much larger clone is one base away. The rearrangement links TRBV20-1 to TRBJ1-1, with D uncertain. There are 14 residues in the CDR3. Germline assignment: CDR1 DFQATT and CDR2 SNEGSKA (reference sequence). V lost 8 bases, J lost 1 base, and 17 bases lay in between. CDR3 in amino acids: CSTVRVGGNTEAFF. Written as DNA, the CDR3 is TGCAGTACTGTTCGGGTAGGAGGGAACACTGAAGCTTTCTTT.

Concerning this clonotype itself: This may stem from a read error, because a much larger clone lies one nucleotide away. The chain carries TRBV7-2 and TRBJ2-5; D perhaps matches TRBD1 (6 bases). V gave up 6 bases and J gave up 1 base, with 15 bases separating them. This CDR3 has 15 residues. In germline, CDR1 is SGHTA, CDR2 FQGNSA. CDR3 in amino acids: CASRLNREPQETQYF. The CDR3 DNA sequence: TGTGCCAGCAGGCTTAACAGGGAGCCCCAAGAGACCCAGTACTTC.

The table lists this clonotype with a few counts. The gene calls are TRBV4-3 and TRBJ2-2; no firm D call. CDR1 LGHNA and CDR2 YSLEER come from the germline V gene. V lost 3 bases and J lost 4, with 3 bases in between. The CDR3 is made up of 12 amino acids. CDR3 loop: CASSQITGELFF. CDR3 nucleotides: TGCGCCAGCAGCCAGATCACCGGGGAGCTGTTTTTT.

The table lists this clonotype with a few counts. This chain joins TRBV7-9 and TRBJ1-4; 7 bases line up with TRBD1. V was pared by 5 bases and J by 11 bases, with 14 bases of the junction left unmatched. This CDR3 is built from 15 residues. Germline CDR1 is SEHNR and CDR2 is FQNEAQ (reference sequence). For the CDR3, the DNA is TGTGCCAGCAGCCTCGACGCAGGGGGGACGAGGAAACTGTTTTTT. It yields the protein CASSLDAGGTRKLFF.

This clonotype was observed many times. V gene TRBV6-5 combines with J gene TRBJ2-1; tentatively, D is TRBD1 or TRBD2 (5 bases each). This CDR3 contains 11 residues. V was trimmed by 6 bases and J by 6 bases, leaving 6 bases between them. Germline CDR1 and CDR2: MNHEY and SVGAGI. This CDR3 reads CASRRGNEQFF. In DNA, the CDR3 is TGTGCCAGCAGGAGGGGCAATGAGCAGTTCTTC.

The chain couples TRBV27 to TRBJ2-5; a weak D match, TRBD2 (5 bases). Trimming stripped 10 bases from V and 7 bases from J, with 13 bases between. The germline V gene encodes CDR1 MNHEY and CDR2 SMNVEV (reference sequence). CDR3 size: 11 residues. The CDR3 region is CATSAGGTQYF. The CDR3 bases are TGTGCCACCTCGGCCGGAGGGACCCAGTACTTC.

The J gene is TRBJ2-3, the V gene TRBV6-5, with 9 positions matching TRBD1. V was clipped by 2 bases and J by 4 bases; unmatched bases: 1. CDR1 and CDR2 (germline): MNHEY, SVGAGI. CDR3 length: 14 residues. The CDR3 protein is CASSYDRGADTQYF. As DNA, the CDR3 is TGTGCCAGCAGTTACGACAGGGGGGCAGATACGCAGTATTTT.

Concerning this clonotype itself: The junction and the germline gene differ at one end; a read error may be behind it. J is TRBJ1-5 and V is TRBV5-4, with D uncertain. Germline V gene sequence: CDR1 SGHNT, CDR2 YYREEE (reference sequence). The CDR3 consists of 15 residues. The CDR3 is CVSSLTDYSNQPQHF. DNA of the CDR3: TGTGTCAGCAGCCTAACAGATTATAGCAATCAGCCCCAGCATTTT.

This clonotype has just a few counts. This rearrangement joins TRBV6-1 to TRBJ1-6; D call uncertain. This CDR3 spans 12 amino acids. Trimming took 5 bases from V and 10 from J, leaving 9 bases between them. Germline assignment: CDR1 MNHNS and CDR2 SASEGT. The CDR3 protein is CASSPRASPLHF. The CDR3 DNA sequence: TGTGCCAGCAGTCCAAGGGCGTCACCCCTCCACTTT.

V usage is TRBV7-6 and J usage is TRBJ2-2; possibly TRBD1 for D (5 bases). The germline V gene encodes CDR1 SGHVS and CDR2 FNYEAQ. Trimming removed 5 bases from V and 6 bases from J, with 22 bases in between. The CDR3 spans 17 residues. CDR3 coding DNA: TGTGCCAGCAGCCCCTATCCCCAGGGCAGACCACCCGGGGAGCTGTTTTTT. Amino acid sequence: CASSPYPQGRPPGELFF.

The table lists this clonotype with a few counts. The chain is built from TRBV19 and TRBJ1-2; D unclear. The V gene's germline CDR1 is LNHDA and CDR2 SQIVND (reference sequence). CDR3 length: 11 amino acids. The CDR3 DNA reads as TGTGACCCGCCGCGGCTCCATGGCTACACCTTC. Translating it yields CDPPRLHGYTF.

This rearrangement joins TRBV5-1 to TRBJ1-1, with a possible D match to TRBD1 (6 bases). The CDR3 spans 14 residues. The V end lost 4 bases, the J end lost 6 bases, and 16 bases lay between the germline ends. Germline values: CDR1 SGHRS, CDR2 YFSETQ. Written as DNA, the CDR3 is TGCGCCAGCAGCCTACCCCACAGGGAGGCTGAAGCTTTCTTT. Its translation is CASSLPHREAEAFF.

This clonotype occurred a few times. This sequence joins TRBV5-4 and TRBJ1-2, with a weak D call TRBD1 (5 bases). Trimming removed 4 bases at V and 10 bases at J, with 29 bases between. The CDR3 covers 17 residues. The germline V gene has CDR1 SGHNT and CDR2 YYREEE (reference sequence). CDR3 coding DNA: TGTGCCAGCAGCCTCCACGGGGGGATTGGTTCGGGGTATTACTACACCTTC. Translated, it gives CASSLHGGIGSGYYYTF.

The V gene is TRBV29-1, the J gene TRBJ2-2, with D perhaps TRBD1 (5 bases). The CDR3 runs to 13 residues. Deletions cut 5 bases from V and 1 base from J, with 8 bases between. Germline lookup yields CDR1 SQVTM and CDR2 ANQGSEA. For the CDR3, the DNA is TGCAGCGTTATGGACATGAACACCGGGGAGCTGTTTTTT. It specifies CSVMDMNTGELFF.

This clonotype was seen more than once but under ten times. Here the CDR3 reads CASRGVGASNQPQHF. In DNA, the CDR3 is TGTGCCAGCAGGGGGGTCGGGGCGAGCAATCAGCCCCAGCATTTT. The chain recombines TRBV6-6 with TRBJ1-5; TRBD1 is a possible D gene (5 bases). The germline gives CDR1 MNHNY, CDR2 SVGAGI (reference sequence). CDR3 length: 15 residues. V was clipped by 6 bases and J by 1 base, with 13 bases between them.

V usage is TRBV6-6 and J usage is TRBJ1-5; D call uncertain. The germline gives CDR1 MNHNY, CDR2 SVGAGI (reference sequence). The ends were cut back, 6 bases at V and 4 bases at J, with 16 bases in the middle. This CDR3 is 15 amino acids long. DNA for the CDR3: TGTGCCAGCAGCCCCCCCACCCAAGGAAATCAGCCCCAGCATTTT. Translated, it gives CASSPPTQGNQPQHF.

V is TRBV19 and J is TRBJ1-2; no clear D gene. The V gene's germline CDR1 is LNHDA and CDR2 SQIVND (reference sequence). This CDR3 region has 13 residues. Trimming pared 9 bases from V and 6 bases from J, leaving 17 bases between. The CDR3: CASRHRASDGYTF. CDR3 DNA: TGTGCCAGCCGTCATCGTGCCAGTGATGGCTACACCTTC.

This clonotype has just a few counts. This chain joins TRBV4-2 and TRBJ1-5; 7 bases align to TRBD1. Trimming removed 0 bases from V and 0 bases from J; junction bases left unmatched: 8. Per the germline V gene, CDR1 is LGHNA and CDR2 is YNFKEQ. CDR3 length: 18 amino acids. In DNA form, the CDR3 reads TGTGCCAGCAGCCAAGATGGTATAGGACAGGTTAGCAATCAGCCCCAGCATTTT. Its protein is CASSQDGIGQVSNQPQHF.

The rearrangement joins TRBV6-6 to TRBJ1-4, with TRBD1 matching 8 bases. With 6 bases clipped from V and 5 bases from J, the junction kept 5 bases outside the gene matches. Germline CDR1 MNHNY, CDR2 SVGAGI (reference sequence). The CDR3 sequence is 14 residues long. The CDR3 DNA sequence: TGTGCCAGCAGCTCGGACAGGGCAAATGAAAAACTGTTTTTT. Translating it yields CASSSDRANEKLFF.

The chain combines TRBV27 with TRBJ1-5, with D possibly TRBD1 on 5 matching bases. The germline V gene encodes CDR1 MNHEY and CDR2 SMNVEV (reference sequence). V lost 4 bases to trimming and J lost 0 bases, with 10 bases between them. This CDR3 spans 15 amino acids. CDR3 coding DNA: TGTGCCAGCAGTTCGGACACATATAGCAATCAGCCCCAGCATTTT. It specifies CASSSDTYSNQPQHF.

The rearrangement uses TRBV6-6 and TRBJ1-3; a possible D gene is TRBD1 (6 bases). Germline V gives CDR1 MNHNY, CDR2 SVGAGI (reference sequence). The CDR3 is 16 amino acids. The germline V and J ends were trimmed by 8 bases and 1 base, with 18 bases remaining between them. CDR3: CASLYWMGASGNTIYF. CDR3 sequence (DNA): TGTGCCAGCCTATATTGGATGGGGGCATCTGGAAACACCATATATTTT.

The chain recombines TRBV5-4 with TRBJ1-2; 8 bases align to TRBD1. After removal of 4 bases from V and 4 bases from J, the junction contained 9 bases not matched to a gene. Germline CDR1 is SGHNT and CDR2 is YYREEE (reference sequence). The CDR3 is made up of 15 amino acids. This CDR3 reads CASSPGGQGPYGYTF. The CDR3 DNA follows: TGTGCCAGCAGCCCGGGAGGACAGGGTCCCTATGGCTACACCTTC.

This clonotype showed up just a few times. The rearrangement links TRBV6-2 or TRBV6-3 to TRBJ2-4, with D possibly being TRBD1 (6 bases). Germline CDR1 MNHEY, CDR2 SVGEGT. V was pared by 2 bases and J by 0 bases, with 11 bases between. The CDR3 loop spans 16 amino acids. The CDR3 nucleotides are TGTGCCAGCAGTTACCCGGGACATCTAGCCAAAAACATTCAGTACTTC. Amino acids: CASSYPGHLAKNIQYF.

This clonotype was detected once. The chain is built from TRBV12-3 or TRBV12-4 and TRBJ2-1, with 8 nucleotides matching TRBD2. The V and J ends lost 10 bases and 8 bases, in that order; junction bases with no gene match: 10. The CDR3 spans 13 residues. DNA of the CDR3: TGTGCCATCCTTCCCCGGGGGGGTCATGAGCAGTTCTTC. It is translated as CAILPRGGHEQFF.

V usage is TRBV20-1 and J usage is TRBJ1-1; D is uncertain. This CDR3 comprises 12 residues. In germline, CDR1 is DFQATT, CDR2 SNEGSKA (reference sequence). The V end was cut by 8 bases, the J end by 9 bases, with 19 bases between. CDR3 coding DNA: TGCAGTCCAGAGTTCTCCACCCTCAAAGCTTTCTTT. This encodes CSPEFSTLKAFF.

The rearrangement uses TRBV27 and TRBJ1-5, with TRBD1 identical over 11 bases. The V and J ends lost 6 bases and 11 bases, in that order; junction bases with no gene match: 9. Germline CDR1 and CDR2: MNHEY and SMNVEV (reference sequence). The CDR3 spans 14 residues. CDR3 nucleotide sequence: TGTGCCAGCAGACCCGGGACAGGGGGAAGTGCCCAGCATTTT. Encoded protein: CASRPGTGGSAQHF.

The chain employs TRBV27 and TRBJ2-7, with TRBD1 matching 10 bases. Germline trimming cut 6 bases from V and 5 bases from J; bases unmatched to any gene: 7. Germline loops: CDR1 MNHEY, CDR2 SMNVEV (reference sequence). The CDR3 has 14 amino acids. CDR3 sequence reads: CASRPGQGNHEQYV. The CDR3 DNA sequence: TGTGCCAGCAGACCGGGACAGGGGAACCACGAGCAGTACGTC.

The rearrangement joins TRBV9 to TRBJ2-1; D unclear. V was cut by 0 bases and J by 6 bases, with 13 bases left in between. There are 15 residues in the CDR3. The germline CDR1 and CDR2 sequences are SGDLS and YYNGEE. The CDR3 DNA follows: TGTGCCAGCAGCGTAGTGGAAGAACCTTTCAATGAGCAGTTCTTC. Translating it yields CASSVVEEPFNEQFF. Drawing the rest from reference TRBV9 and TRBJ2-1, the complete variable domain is DSGVTQTPKHLITATGQRVTLRCSPRSGDLSVYWYQQSLDQGLQFLIQYYNGEERAKGNILERFSAQQFPDLHSELNLSSLELGDSALYFCASSVVEEPFNEQFFGPGTRLTVL.

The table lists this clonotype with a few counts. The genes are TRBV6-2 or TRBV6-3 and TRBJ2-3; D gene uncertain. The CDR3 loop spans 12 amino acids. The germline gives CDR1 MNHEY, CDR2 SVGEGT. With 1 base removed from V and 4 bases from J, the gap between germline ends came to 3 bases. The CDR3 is CASSYFADTQYF. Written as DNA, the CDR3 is TGTGCCAGCAGTTACTTTGCAGATACGCAGTATTTT.

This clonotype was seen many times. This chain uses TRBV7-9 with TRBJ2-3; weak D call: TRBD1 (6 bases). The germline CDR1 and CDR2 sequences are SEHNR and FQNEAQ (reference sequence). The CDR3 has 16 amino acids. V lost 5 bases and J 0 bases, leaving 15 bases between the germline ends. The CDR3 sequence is CASSRVGTPSTDTQYF. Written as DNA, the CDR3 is TGTGCCAGCAGCCGCGTCGGGACACCTAGCACAGATACGCAGTATTTT.

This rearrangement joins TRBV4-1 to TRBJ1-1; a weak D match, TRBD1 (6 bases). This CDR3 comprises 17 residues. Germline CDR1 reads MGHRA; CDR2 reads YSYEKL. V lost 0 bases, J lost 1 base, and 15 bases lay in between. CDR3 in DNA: TGCGCCAGCAGCCAAGATAGGGGGAGACGGAGGAACACTGAAGCTTTCTTT. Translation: CASSQDRGRRRNTEAFF.